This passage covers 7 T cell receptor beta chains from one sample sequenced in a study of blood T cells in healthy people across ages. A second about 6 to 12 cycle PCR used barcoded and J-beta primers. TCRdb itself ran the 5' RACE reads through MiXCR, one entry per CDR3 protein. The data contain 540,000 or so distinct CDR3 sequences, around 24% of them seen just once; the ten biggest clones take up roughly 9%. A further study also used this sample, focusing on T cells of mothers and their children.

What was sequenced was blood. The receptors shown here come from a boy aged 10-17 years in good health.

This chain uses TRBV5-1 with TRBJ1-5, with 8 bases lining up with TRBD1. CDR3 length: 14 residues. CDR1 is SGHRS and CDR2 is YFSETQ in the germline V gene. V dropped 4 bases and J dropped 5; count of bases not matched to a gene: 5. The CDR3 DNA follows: TGCGCCAGCAGCGAGACAGGGGAGTATCAGCCCCAGCATTTT. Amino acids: CASSETGEYQPQHF.

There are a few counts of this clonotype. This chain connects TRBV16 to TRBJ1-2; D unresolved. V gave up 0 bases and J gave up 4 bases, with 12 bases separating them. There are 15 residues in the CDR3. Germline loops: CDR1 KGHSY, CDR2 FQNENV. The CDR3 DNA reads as TGTGCCAGCAGCCAATCATTTGGAGGATCCTATGGCTACACCTTC. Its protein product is CASSQSFGGSYGYTF. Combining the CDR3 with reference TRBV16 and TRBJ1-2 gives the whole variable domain GEEVAQTPKHLVRGEGQKAKLYCAPIKGHSYVFWYQQVLKNEFKFLISFQNENVFDETGMPKERFSAKCLPNSPCSLEIQATKLEDSAVYFCASSQSFGGSYGYTFGSGTRLTVV.

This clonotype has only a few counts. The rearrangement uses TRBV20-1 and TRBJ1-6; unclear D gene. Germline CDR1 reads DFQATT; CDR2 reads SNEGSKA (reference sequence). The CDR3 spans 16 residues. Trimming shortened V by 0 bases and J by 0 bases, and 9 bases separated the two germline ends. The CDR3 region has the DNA TGCAGTGCTAGAGATAAAGCAAGCTCCTATAATTCACCCCTCCACTTT. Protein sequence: CSARDKASSYNSPLHF.

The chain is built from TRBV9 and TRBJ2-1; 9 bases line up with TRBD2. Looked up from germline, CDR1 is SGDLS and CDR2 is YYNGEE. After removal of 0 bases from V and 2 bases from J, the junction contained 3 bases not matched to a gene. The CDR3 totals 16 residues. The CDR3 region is CASSVGLAETYNEQFF. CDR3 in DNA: TGTGCCAGCAGCGTAGGACTAGCGGAAACCTACAATGAGCAGTTCTTC.

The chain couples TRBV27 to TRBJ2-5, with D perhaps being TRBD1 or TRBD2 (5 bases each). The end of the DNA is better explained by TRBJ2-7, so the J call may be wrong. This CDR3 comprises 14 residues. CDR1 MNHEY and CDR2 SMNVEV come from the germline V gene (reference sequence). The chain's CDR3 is CASSFSFGGNEQYF. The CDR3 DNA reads TGTGCCAGCAGTTTTTCGTTTGGGGGTAACGAGCAGTACTTC.

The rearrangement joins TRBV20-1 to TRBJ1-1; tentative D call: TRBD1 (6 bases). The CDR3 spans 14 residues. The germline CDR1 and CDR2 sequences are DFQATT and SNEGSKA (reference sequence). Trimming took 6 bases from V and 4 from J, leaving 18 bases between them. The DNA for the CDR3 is TGCAGTGCAGGGGGGCCGGGGGCCGTCACTGAAGCTTTCTTT. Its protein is CSAGGPGAVTEAFF.

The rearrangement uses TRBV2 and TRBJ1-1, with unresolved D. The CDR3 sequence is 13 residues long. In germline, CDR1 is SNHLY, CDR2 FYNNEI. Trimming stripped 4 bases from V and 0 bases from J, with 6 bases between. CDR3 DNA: TGTGCCAGCAGTGCACATATGAACACTGAAGCTTTCTTT. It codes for CASSAHMNTEAFF.